The next 21 T cell receptor beta chains were all read from a single sample in a study of blood T cells in healthy people across ages. Together with a sample-barcoded 5' primer, a J-beta primer mix was included in a second PCR lasting about 7 to 11 cycles. A single record per CDR3 protein comes from TCRdb applying MiXCR to the 5' RACE reads. The sample lists approximately 1.5 million distinct CDR3 sequences, roughly 43% seen once, with about 4% in the top ten. The sequenced sample was blood. The origin of the receptors is a woman younger than 35 in good health.

The chain couples TRBV6-2 or TRBV6-3 to TRBJ2-1, with D possibly TRBD1 on 6 matching bases. CDR1 is MNHEY and CDR2 is SVGEGT in the germline V gene. V was shortened by 7 bases and J by 3 bases, with 16 bases between the two germline ends. CDR3 length: 15 amino acids. For the CDR3, the DNA is TGTGCCAGCACCGAGGGTGGGGGCAGCTACAATGAGCAGTTCTTC. Translated, it gives CASTEGGGSYNEQFF.

The table lists this clonotype with a few counts. The V call is TRBV6-5, the J call TRBJ2-3, with 9 bases aligning to TRBD2. The CDR3 sequence is 16 residues long. The ends lost 2 bases at V and 3 bases at J; junction bases unmatched: 6. Germline loops: CDR1 MNHEY, CDR2 SVGAGI. DNA of the CDR3: TGTGCCAGCAGTTACAGCGGGGGGAGGATGACAGATACGCAGTATTTT. Protein sequence: CASSYSGGRMTDTQYF.

The rearrangement uses TRBV3-1 and TRBJ1-1, with no clear D. Germline-derived CDR1 and CDR2 are LGHDT and YNNKEL (reference sequence). The V and J ends lost 5 bases and 2 bases respectively, with 12 bases between them. The length of the CDR3 is 14 residues. In nucleotides, the CDR3 is TGTGCCAGCAGCAAAGGACCGGGCAACACTGAAGCTTTCTTT. Translated, it gives CASSKGPGNTEAFF.

The table lists this clonotype with a few counts. The rearrangement uses TRBV29-1 and TRBJ1-1; a weak D match, TRBD1 (5 bases). Trimming stripped 3 bases from V and 4 bases from J, with 15 bases between. The CDR3 sequence is 14 residues long. Per germline, CDR1 SQVTM and CDR2 ANQGSEA. CDR3 loop: CSVEEAGVGTEAFF. The CDR3, as DNA: TGCAGCGTTGAGGAAGCGGGGGTGGGCACTGAAGCTTTCTTT.

This chain connects TRBV9 to TRBJ2-7; a weak D match, TRBD2 (5 bases). From germline, CDR1 is SGDLS and CDR2 YYNGEE. The CDR3 length is 14 residues. V gave up 4 bases and J gave up 9 bases, with 20 bases separating them. The CDR3 loop reads CASSPRQGLARQYF. CDR3 in DNA: TGTGCCAGCAGCCCCCGACAAGGACTCGCTAGGCAGTACTTC.

Of note for this clonotype: A much larger clone lies one base from this, so it may be a read error. The chain couples TRBV20-1 to TRBJ2-1; D might be TRBD2 (5 bases). Germline V lookup: CDR1 DFQATT, CDR2 SNEGSKA (reference sequence). The length of the CDR3 is 14 residues. V was shortened by 1 base and J by 3 bases, with 10 bases between the two germline ends. The CDR3 nucleotides read TGCAGTGCTAGAGCACGAGCGGACTACAATGAGCAGTTCTTC. It translates to CSARARADYNEQFF.

The chain is built from TRBV27 and TRBJ1-2; TRBD1 is a possible D gene (6 bases). This CDR3 contains 18 residues. Looked up from germline, CDR1 is MNHEY and CDR2 is SMNVEV (reference sequence). The V end was cut by 2 bases, the J end by 4 bases, with 23 bases between. CDR3 residues: CASSLVWTDAAPSYGYTF. In nucleotides, the CDR3 is TGTGCCAGCAGTTTAGTATGGACAGACGCCGCACCTAGCTATGGCTACACCTTC.

With regard to this clonotype: A much larger clone lies a single base off, so this may be a read error. V and J are TRBV5-6 and TRBJ2-7; D is undetermined. V gave up 4 bases and J gave up 2 bases, with 13 bases separating them. Per the germline V gene, CDR1 is SGHDT and CDR2 is YYEEEE. CDR3 length: 14 residues. The CDR3 sequence is CASSVVGSTYEQYF. CDR3 bases: TGTGCCAGCAGCGTGGTAGGATCAACCTACGAGCAGTACTTC.

In this sample, this clonotype turned up many times. The chain has TRBV12-3 or TRBV12-4 and TRBJ1-2, with D perhaps matching TRBD1 (6 bases). The length of the CDR3 is 14 residues. The ends were cut back, 1 base at V and 3 bases at J, with 9 bases in the middle. CDR3 region: CASSLGGGDYGYTF. The DNA for the CDR3 is TGTGCCAGCAGTTTAGGAGGGGGTGACTATGGCTACACCTTC.

The chain has TRBV27 and TRBJ1-4; 7 bases agree with TRBD1. Unmatched junction bases numbered 7, after V lost 3 bases and J lost 6 bases. The CDR3 is 15 residues long. Germline V CDR1 and CDR2: MNHEY, SMNVEV (reference sequence). CDR3 sequence: CASSFERGLDEKLFF. In DNA form, the CDR3 reads TGTGCCAGCAGTTTTGAAAGGGGGCTGGATGAAAAACTGTTTTTT.

The chain links TRBV2 to TRBJ2-3; TRBD1 matches at 7 bases. CDR3 length equals 15 residues. Germline V gene sequence: CDR1 SNHLY, CDR2 FYNNEI. V trimming: 6 bases; J trimming: 6 bases; junction bases outside the gene matches: 12. The CDR3 here is CASRGQDRAWDTQYF. DNA of the CDR3: TGTGCCAGCAGAGGACAGGATCGGGCTTGGGATACGCAGTATTTT.

V is TRBV4-1 and J is TRBJ2-4; no reliable D call. V lost 0 bases and J lost 11, with 8 bases in between. CDR3 length: 12 residues. Germline V lookup: CDR1 MGHRA, CDR2 YSYEKL. The CDR3 DNA reads TGCGCCAGCAGCCAAGACACCACTGTTCAGTACTTC. Translated: CASSQDTTVQYF.

The chain joins TRBV7-8 to TRBJ2-7, with 7 bases fitting TRBD1. With V trimmed by 2 bases and J by 4 bases, 8 bases remained unmatched. The CDR3 covers 15 residues. Germline V gene sequence: CDR1 SGHVS, CDR2 FQNEAQ. CDR3 residues: CASSLFGDSRYEQYF. The CDR3 region has the DNA TGTGCCAGCAGCTTATTCGGGGACAGTCGATACGAGCAGTACTTC.

This clonotype was observed a few times. The chain recombines TRBV5-6 with TRBJ1-6, with D unclear. Germline V gene lookup returns CDR1 SGHDT and CDR2 YYEEEE. CDR3 length equals 14 residues. Trimming left V 4 bases short and J 5 bases short, with 10 bases between. In nucleotides, the CDR3 is TGTGCCAGCAGCCTCCTTCGGGATAATTCACCCCTCCACTTT. As protein: CASSLLRDNSPLHF.

The chain is built from TRBV29-1 and TRBJ1-1; TRBD1 is a possible D gene (5 bases). From germline, CDR1 is SQVTM and CDR2 ANQGSEA. The CDR3 consists of 13 residues. Trimming pared 8 bases from V and 5 bases from J, leaving 18 bases between. The CDR3 DNA sequence: TGCAGCTCCGCCCAGGGCGTGGGGACTGAAGCTTTCTTT. Protein product: CSSAQGVGTEAFF.

CDR3 nucleotides: TGCAGTGCTACAGGGGTGGAAAGGGAAAAACTGTTTTTT. This codes for CSATGVEREKLFF. J is TRBJ1-4 and V is TRBV20-1; TRBD1 might be the D (6 bases). The germline V and J ends were trimmed by 4 bases and 8 bases, with 14 bases remaining between them. CDR1 is DFQATT and CDR2 is SNEGSKA in the germline V gene (reference sequence). This CDR3 has 13 amino acids.

The chain has TRBV9 and TRBJ2-3; D is uncertain. Germline values: CDR1 SGDLS, CDR2 YYNGEE. The CDR3 extends over 14 amino acids. With 4 bases removed from V and 3 bases from J, the gap between germline ends came to 12 bases. CDR3 sequence: CASSIQQVTDTQYF. The CDR3 bases are TGTGCCAGCAGCATCCAGCAAGTAACAGATACGCAGTATTTT.

The chain has TRBV7-3 and TRBJ1-1; tentatively, D is TRBD1 (6 bases). The CDR3 loop spans 17 amino acids. The germline V gene encodes CDR1 SGHTA and CDR2 FQGTGA. Deletions cut 1 base from V and 1 base from J, with 16 bases between. The CDR3 here is CASSLNPFLDRNTEAFF. The CDR3 DNA sequence: TGTGCCAGCAGCTTAAATCCTTTCCTGGACAGGAACACTGAAGCTTTCTTT.

The rearrangement uses TRBV6-6 and TRBJ2-7, with unresolved D. Germline V gene lookup returns CDR1 MNHNY and CDR2 SVGAGI (reference sequence). Trimming pared 7 bases from V and 7 bases from J, leaving 26 bases between. This CDR3 region has 16 residues. The CDR3 here is CASTASRAVRHNEQYF. The CDR3 DNA reads TGTGCCAGCACCGCTTCCCGGGCAGTGCGGCACAATGAGCAGTACTTC.

The rearrangement links TRBV4-1 to TRBJ2-5; TRBD1 aligns across 9 bases. CDR1 is MGHRA, CDR2 YSYEKL, per germline. The length of the CDR3 is 15 residues. V was clipped by 6 bases and J by 4 bases; unmatched bases: 9. The CDR3 loop is CASRTGTGYGETQYF. CDR3 sequence (DNA): TGCGCCAGCAGAACAGGGACAGGGTATGGAGAGACCCAGTACTTC.

This chain uses TRBV12-3 or TRBV12-4 with TRBJ2-1; 7 positions match TRBD2. The CDR3 spans 14 residues. J was trimmed by 5 bases and V by 3 bases; bases with no gene match: 4. CDR3: CASSFATSHNEQFF. CDR3 bases: TGTGCCAGCAGTTTTGCGACTAGCCACAATGAGCAGTTCTTC.